The rows below give T cell receptor beta chains drawn from one sample of a study of control samples from healthy donors and cancer patients. Some clones are missing from TCRdb's copy, which holds only in-frame ones; the method was immunoSEQ multiplex PCR. The table lists 190,000 or so clones, approximately 92% of them singletons, with more than 1.1% in the top ten. Sequencing input: blood. The receptors shown here come from a man aged 18 to 30 in good health. Each CDR3 is given with its conserved first and last residue. The order of the fields is J gene, D gene, V gene, clone size, CDR3 DNA, CDR3 protein. D genes are given only for firm matches. Expanded clones get a size class; other rows say once, few or many, or leave the size out.

>TRBJ1-1|NA|TRBV28|NA
TGTGCCAGCAGTGGGAGAATTTGGACTGAAGCTTTCTTT
CASSGRIWTEAFF
>TRBJ2-1|NA|TRBV7-9|NA
TGTGCCAGCAGTTATGGGATGGATGAGCAGTTCTTC
CASSYGMDEQFF
>TRBJ1-5|TRBD1|TRBV10-1|NA
TGCGCCAGCAGTACAGGGGATCAGCCCCAGCATTTT
CASSTGDQPQHF
>TRBJ2-7|NA|TRBV20-1|few
TGCAGTGCTAGGGCCTCCTACGAGCAGTACTTC
CSARASYEQYF
>TRBJ2-6|TRBD2|TRBV4-2|NA
TGTGCCAGCAGCCCCAAGGTGGTAGCGGGGGGCGACTCTGGGGCCAACGTCCTGACTTTC
CASSPKVVAGGDSGANVLTF
>TRBJ1-2|NA|TRBV2|once
TGTGCCAGCAGTGATAACAGAAACTATGGCTACACCTTC
CASSDNRNYGYTF
>TRBJ2-5|TRBD2|TRBV6-6|NA
TGTGCCAGCAGTTACATGGGCGGGGGAGCCCAAGAGACCCAGTACTTC
CASSYMGGGAQETQYF
>TRBJ1-2|NA|TRBV2|NA
TGTGCCAGCTTTGTTTATGGCTACACCTTC
CASFVYGYTF
>TRBJ2-3|NA|TRBV24-1|once
TGTGCCACCAGTGATTCCCGGGGAACGGCAGATACGCAGTATTTT
CATSDSRGTADTQYF
>TRBJ1-4|TRBD1|TRBV12-3/TRBV12-4|NA
TGTGCCAGCAGTTTAGTCAGGGGGGAAAAACTGTTTTTT
CASSLVRGEKLFF
>TRBJ2-7|NA|TRBV4-1|NA
TGCGCCAGCAGCCAAGGAAGCAGAACCTCCTACGAGCAGTACTTC
CASSQGSRTSYEQYF
>TRBJ1-6|NA|TRBV20-1|NA
TGCAGTGCTACCCCCCTCCACTTT
CSATPLHF
>TRBJ2-1|TRBD1|TRBV6-5|NA
TGTGCCAGCAGTCTCCCGGACAGGGGAAAGCAGTTCTTC
CASSLPDRGKQFF
>TRBJ1-5|TRBD1|TRBV3-1/TRBV3-2|NA
TGTGCCAGCAGCCAAGGGGACAGGAAGGGGAATCAGCCCCAGCATTTT
CASSQGDRKGNQPQHF
>TRBJ2-3|NA|TRBV9|NA
TGTGCCAGCAGCCCTGTTGGGTCCTTCACAGATACGCAGTATTTT
CASSPVGSFTDTQYF
>TRBJ1-2|NA|TRBV5-1|NA
TGCGCCAGCAGCCAAGAGGACAGTTTAGGGAATGGCTACACCTTC
CASSQEDSLGNGYTF
>TRBJ1-3|NA|TRBV6-5|NA
TGTGCCAGCAAGTTGGACTCGAGCTCTGGAAACACCATATATTTT
CASKLDSSSGNTIYF
>TRBJ2-5|TRBD1|TRBV6-5|NA
TGTGCCAGCAGGACCGACAGGGTGGGAGAGACCCAGTACTTC
CASRTDRVGETQYF
>TRBJ1-2|NA|TRBV28|NA
TGTGCCAGCAGTCCCGGACAGTCCTCTAACTATGGCTACACCTTC
CASSPGQSSNYGYTF
>TRBJ1-3|NA|TRBV6-5|NA
TGTGCCAGCACCGACGAGGGGCTCGGAAACACCATATATTTT
CASTDEGLGNTIYF
>TRBJ2-1|NA|TRBV14|NA
TGTGCCAGCAGCCAATTCCCGCAGGAGCAGTTCTTC
CASSQFPQEQFF
>TRBJ1-5|NA|TRBV7-2|NA
TGTGCCAGCAGCTTAGATTCTGGGGGTCATCAGCCCCAGCATTTT
CASSLDSGGHQPQHF
>TRBJ1-2|NA|TRBV2|NA
TGTGCCAGCAACAGAGCAGGGGCGGAAGGCTACACCTTC
CASNRAGAEGYTF
>TRBJ1-1|NA|TRBV24-1|NA
TGTGCCACCAGTGATGCTCCAGGCACTGAAGCTTTCTTT
CATSDAPGTEAFF
>TRBJ2-1|TRBD2|TRBV2|NA
TGTGCCAGTCAAGTAAGACTAGCCAAACTATACAATGAGCAGTTCTTC
CASQVRLAKLYNEQFF
>TRBJ2-1|NA|TRBV5-1|NA
TGCGCCAGCAGCTTGGACGGGGACTACAATGAGCAGTTCTTC
CASSLDGDYNEQFF
>TRBJ1-5|NA|TRBV6-5|NA
TGTGCCAGCAGTTCACGGAGGAATAGCAATCAGCCCCAGCATTTT
CASSSRRNSNQPQHF
>TRBJ2-1|NA|TRBV30|NA
TGTGCCTGGAGTGTCGGGTCGGGGACGAGGGATGAGCAGTTCTTC
CAWSVGSGTRDEQFF
>TRBJ2-1|NA|TRBV15|once
TGTGCCACCAGCAGGGCCCTAGGGGGCAATGAGCAGTTCTTC
CATSRALGGNEQFF
>TRBJ1-2|NA|TRBV3-1/TRBV3-2|NA
TGTGCCAGCAGCCAAGGTGACTATGGCTACACCTTC
CASSQGDYGYTF
>TRBJ1-2|NA|TRBV27|NA
TGTGCCAGCAGTGCCTTCGGGGGGCAGGCTGGCTACACCTTC
CASSAFGGQAGYTF
>TRBJ2-3|NA|TRBV7-6|NA
TGTGCCAGCAGCTTAAATGGGGTCACAGATACGCAGTATTTT
CASSLNGVTDTQYF
>TRBJ2-2|NA|TRBV21-1|NA
TGTGCCAGCAGCAAAGAGACTAGCGGGGTCACCGGGGAGCTGTTTTTT
CASSKETSGVTGELFF
>TRBJ1-2|NA|TRBV19|NA
TGTGCCAGTACCCCTAGGGGAGGGAGCCATGGCTACACCTTC
CASTPRGGSHGYTF
>TRBJ1-6|TRBD1|TRBV6-5|NA
TGTGCCAGCAGTTCGAAGACAGGGGGTTTACCCCTCCACTTT
CASSSKTGGLPLHF
>TRBJ2-7|TRBD1|TRBV11-2|NA
TGTGCCAGCAGCTTCTATTCCGGGACAGGGGTCTCCTACGAGCAGTACTTC
CASSFYSGTGVSYEQYF
>TRBJ2-7|NA|TRBV6-4|NA
TGTCCCAGCAGTGAAGGGGGGGGGCCGGCCTACGAGCAGTACTTC
CPSSEGGGPAYEQYF
>TRBJ1-1|NA|TRBV9|NA
TGTGCCAGCAGCGCTCTGGGGGACACTGAAGCTTTCTTT
CASSALGDTEAFF
>TRBJ1-2|NA|TRBV11-1|NA
TGTGCCAGCAGCTTGGACAGCTACTATGGCTACACCTTC
CASSLDSYYGYTF
>TRBJ2-1|TRBD1|TRBV7-6|NA
TGTGCCAGCAGCTTAGAGGGACAGAGACAGTTCTTC
CASSLEGQRQFF
>TRBJ2-1|NA|TRBV5-4|NA
TGTGCCAGCAGCCAGGACCGACTAGTAGGTCAGTTCTTC
CASSQDRLVGQFF
>TRBJ1-1|NA|TRBV12-3/TRBV12-4|NA
TGTGCCAGCAGTTTCACGAACACTGAAGCTTTCTTT
CASSFTNTEAFF
>TRBJ1-2|TRBD1|TRBV10-3|NA
TGTGCCATCAGTGAGGACGGGACAGGGGAAGAGGGCTACACCTTC
CAISEDGTGEEGYTF
>TRBJ1-5|NA|TRBV19|NA
TGTGCCAGTAGTGCGCTAAATCAGCCCCAGCATTTT
CASSALNQPQHF
>TRBJ2-7|NA|TRBV18|NA
TGTGCCAGCTCACATTCCAGGGGAATGGGCGACGAGCAGTACTTC
CASSHSRGMGDEQYF
>TRBJ2-1|NA|TRBV6-5|NA
TGTGCCAGCAGTTACTCGAAAGGGCGGGGCAACAATGAGCAGTTCTTC
CASSYSKGRGNNEQFF
>TRBJ1-4|TRBD1|TRBV29-1|NA
TGCAGCGTGTTGGACAGGGGAGATGAAAAACTGTTTTTT
CSVLDRGDEKLFF
>TRBJ1-1|NA|TRBV6-1|once
TGTGCCAGCAGTGAAGCGAAACAGGGATGGAAGCACACTGAAGCTTTCTTT
CASSEAKQGWKHTEAFF
>TRBJ1-5|TRBD1|TRBV28|NA
TGTGCCAGCAGTTCTACAACCCTTGGGACAGGGCTGAGACCCCAGCATTTT
CASSSTTLGTGLRPQHF
>TRBJ1-1|NA|TRBV5-4|NA
TGTGCCAGCAGCTTGGGCCCCTCGTACACTGAAGCTTTCTTT
CASSLGPSYTEAFF
>TRBJ1-6|NA|TRBV18|NA
TGTGCCAGCTCACAGTCGGGCAGGAACAATAATTCACCCCTCCACTTT
CASSQSGRNNNSPLHF
>TRBJ2-7|NA|TRBV6-5|NA
TGTGCCAGCTTGGCCCCCAGGAGCTCCTACGAGCAGTACTTC
CASLAPRSSYEQYF
>TRBJ1-2|TRBD1|TRBV3-1/TRBV3-2|NA
TGTGCCAGCAGCGGATCACAGGGGGCGCGTGCCTATGGCTACACCTTC
CASSGSQGARAYGYTF
>TRBJ1-2|TRBD1|TRBV4-2|NA
TGTGCCAGCAGCCAAAGGGCCGGGACAGGCGGTGGCTACACCTTC
CASSQRAGTGGGYTF
>TRBJ1-1|NA|TRBV6-5|NA
TGTGCCGCTCCCGACAGGTTGAACACTGAAGCTTTCTTT
CAAPDRLNTEAFF
>TRBJ2-1|TRBD2|TRBV19|NA
TGTGCCAGTAGTATCGACAGGGGACTAGCGGGGGGGTACAATGAGCAGTTCTTC
CASSIDRGLAGGYNEQFF
>TRBJ1-5|NA|TRBV5-1|once
TGCGCCAGCAGCTTGACAGGAAGTAATCAGCCCCAGCATTTT
CASSLTGSNQPQHF
>TRBJ2-7|TRBD1|TRBV2|NA
TGTGCCAGCAGTGTTGGGGGACAGGGGGCCTACGAGCAGTACTTC
CASSVGGQGAYEQYF
>TRBJ2-1|NA|TRBV4-1|NA
TGCGCCAGCAGCCAAGGAGGAAATGAGCAGTTCTTC
CASSQGGNEQFF